The 5 T cell receptor beta chains below were found in one sample sequenced in a study of blood T cells in healthy people across ages. A J-beta primer mix and a sample-barcoded 5' primer were used in a second PCR of roughly 7 to 12 cycles. TCRdb fed the 5' RACE reads into MiXCR, producing one record per CDR3 protein. The sample holds approximately 690,000 distinct CDR3 sequences, roughly 50% seen once. The sequenced material came from blood. Receptor source: a man aged 55 to 70 in good health.

This clonotype occurred once. One end of the junction varies from germline; a read error may be responsible. The chain recombines TRBV3-1 with TRBJ2-7, with D uncertain. The V gene's germline CDR1 is LGHDT and CDR2 YNNKEL (reference sequence). The CDR3 has 13 residues. CDR3 residues: CASSQDPVYAQYF. The CDR3 DNA follows: TGTGCCAGCAGCCAAGATCCCGTCTACGCGCAGTACTTC.

CDR3 residues: CASSRARDAGVAQFF. CDR3 nucleotide sequence: TGTGCCAGCAGCCGGGCCCGGGATGCGGGGGTAGCGCAGTTCTTC. The gene calls are TRBV7-2 and TRBJ2-1; 7 nucleotides match TRBD2. After removal of 5 bases from V and 12 bases from J, the junction contained 16 bases not matched to a gene. The CDR3 spans 15 residues. Looked up from germline, CDR1 is SGHTA and CDR2 is FQGNSA.

The J gene is TRBJ2-2, the V gene TRBV5-1, with D unresolved. The CDR3 contains 14 residues. Trimming removed 0 bases at V and 3 bases at J, with 6 bases between. The V gene's germline CDR1 is SGHRS and CDR2 YFSETQ. Here the CDR3 reads CASSLGGDTGELFF. The CDR3 DNA reads TGCGCCAGCAGCTTGGGAGGTGACACCGGGGAGCTGTTTTTT.

V is TRBV12-3 or TRBV12-4 and J is TRBJ2-2; weak D call: TRBD1 (5 bases). The V gene lost 5 bases and the J gene lost 9 bases, with 10 bases spanning the gap. The CDR3 runs to 12 residues. The CDR3 DNA sequence: TGTGCCAGCAGTACCAGGGTTAGGGAGCTGTTTTTT. Its protein product is CASSTRVRELFF.

This clonotype has only one observation. The V gene is TRBV4-1, the J gene TRBJ1-2, with 9 bases lining up with TRBD1. J was trimmed by 3 bases and V by 6 bases; bases with no gene match: 11. CDR3 size: 16 residues. Germline CDR1 MGHRA, CDR2 YSYEKL. The CDR3, as DNA: TGCGCCAGCAGGCACGGATTAACAGGGGGCGACTATGGCTACACCTTC. This sequence encodes CASRHGLTGGDYGYTF.